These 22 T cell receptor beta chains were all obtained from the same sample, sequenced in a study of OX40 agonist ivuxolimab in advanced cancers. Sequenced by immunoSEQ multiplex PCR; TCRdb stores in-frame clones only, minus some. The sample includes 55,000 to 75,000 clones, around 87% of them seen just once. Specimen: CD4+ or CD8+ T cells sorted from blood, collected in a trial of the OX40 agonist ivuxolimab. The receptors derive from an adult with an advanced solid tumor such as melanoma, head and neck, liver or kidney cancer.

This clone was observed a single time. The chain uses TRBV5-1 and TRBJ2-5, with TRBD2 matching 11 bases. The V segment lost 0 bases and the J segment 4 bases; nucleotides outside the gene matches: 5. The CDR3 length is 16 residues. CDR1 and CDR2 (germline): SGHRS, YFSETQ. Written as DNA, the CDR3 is TGCGCCAGCAGCTTGGCAATAGCGGGGGGGCCAGAGACCCAGTACTTC. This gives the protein CASSLAIAGGPETQYF.

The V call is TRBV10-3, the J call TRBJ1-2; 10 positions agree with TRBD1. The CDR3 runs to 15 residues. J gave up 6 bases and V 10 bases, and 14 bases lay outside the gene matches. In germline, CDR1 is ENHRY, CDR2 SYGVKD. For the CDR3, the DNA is TGTGCCACTATTAGACAGGGGGCAATGAGCGATGGCTACACCTTC. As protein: CATIRQGAMSDGYTF.

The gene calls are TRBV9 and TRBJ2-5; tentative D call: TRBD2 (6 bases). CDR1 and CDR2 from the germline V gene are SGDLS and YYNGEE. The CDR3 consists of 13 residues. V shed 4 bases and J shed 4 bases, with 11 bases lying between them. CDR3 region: CASSPSEGETQYF. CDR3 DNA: TGTGCCAGCAGCCCCTCGGAGGGAGAGACCCAGTACTTC.

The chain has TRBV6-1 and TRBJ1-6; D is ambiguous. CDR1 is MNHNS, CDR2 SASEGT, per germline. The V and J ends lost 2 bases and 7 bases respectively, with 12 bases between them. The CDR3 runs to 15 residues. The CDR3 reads CASSEYDAGNSPLHF. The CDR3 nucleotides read TGTGCCAGCAGTGAATACGACGCGGGGAATTCACCCCTCCACTTT.

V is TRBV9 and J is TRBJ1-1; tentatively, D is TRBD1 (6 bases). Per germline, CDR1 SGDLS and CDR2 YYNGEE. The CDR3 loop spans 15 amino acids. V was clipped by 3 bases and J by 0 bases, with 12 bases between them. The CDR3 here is CASSARQDLNTEAFF. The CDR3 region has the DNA TGTGCCAGCAGCGCGCGACAGGATTTGAACACTGAAGCTTTCTTT. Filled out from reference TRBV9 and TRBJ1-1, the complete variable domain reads DSGVTQTPKHLITATGQRVTLRCSPRSGDLSVYWYQQSLDQGLQFLIQYYNGEERAKGNILERFSAQQFPDLHSELNLSSLELGDSALYFCASSARQDLNTEAFFGQGTRLTVV.

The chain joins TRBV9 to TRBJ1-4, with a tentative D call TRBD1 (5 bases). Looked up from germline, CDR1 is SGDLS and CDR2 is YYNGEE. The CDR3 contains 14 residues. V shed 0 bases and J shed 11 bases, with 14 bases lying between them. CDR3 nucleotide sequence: TGTGCCAGCAGCGTAGGGCCCACACCAGGGAAACTGTTTTTT. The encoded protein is CASSVGPTPGKLFF.

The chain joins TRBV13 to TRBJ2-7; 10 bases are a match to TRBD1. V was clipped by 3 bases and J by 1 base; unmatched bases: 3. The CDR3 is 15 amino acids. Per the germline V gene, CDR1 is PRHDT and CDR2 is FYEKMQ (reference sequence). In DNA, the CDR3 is TGTGCCAGCAGCTTTGGACAGGGGGGTTCCTACGAGCAGTACTTC. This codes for CASSFGQGGSYEQYF.

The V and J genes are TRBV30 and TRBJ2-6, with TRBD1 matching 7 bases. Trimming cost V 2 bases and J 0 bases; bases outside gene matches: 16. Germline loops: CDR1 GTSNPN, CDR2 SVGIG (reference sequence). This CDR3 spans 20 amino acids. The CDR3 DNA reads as TGTGCCTGGAGTAGATTTGGTTTTGGGACAGAGAGCTCTGGGGCCAACGTCCTGACTTTC. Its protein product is CAWSRFGFGTESSGANVLTF. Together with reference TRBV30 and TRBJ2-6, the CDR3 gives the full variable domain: SQTIHQWPATLVQPVGSPLSLECTVEGTSNPNLYWYRQAAGRGLQLLFYSVGIGQISSEVPQNLSASRPQDRQFILSSKKLLLSDSGFYLCAWSRFGFGTESSGANVLTFGAGSRLTVL.

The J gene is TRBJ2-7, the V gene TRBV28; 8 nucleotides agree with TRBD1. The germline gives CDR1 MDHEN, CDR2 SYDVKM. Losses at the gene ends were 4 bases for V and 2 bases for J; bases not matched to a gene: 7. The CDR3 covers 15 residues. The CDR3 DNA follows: TGTGCCAGCAGTTCGACAGGGGCCCTGACCTACGAGCAGTACTTC. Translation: CASSSTGALTYEQYF.

The CDR3 is CASSLRVTSSYNEQFF. CDR3 nucleotide sequence: TGTGCCAGCAGCCTCCGAGTGACTAGCTCCTACAATGAGCAGTTCTTC. V and J are TRBV14 and TRBJ2-1; TRBD2 might be the D (6 bases). Germline loops: CDR1 SGHDN, CDR2 FVKESK. V was shortened by 4 bases and J by 0 bases, with 13 bases between the two germline ends. The CDR3 length is 16 residues.

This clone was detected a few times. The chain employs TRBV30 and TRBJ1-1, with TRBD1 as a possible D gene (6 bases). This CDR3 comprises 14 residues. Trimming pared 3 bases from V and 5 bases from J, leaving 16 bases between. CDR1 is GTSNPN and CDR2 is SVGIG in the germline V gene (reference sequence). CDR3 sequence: CAWSASSRGTEAFF. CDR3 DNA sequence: TGTGCCTGGAGCGCCTCCTCCAGGGGTACTGAAGCTTTCTTT.

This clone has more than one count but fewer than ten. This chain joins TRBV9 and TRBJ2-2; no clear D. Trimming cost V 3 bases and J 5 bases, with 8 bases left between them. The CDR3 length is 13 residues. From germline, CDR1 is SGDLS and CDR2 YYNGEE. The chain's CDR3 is CASSETYTGELFF. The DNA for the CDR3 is TGTGCCAGCAGCGAGACTTATACCGGGGAGCTGTTTTTT.

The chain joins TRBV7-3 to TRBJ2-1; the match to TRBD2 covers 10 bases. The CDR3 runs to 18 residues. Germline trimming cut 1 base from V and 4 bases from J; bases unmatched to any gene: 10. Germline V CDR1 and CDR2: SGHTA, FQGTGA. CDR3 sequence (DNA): TGTGCCAGCAGCTTAAATGGTCTTAGCGGGGGGATATACAATGAGCAGTTCTTC. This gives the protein CASSLNGLSGGIYNEQFF.

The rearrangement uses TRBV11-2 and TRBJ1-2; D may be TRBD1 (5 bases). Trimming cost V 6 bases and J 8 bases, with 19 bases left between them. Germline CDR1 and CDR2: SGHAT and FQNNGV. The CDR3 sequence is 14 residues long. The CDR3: CASRPVRGTRGYTF. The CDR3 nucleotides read TGTGCCAGCAGACCAGTGAGGGGTACGAGGGGCTACACCTTC.

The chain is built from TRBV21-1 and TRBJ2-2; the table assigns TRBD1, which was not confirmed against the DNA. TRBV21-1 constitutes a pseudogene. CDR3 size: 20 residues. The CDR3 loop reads CASSNRGHRRKWWNTGELFF. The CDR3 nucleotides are TGTGCCAGCAGCAATAGAGGACACCGACGAAAATGGTGGAACACCGGGGAGCTGTTTTTT.

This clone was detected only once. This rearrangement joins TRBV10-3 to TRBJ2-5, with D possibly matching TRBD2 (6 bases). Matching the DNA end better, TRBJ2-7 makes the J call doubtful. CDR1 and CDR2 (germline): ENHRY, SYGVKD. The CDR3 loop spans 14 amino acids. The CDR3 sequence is CATPVTRENDEQYF. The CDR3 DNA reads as TGTGCCACCCCAGTGACTAGGGAAAATGACGAGCAGTACTTC.

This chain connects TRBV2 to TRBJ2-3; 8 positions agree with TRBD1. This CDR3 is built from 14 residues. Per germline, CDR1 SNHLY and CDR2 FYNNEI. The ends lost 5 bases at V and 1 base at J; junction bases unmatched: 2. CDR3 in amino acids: CASSPDRGTDTQYF. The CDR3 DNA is TGTGCCAGCAGTCCGGACAGGGGCACAGATACGCAGTATTTT.

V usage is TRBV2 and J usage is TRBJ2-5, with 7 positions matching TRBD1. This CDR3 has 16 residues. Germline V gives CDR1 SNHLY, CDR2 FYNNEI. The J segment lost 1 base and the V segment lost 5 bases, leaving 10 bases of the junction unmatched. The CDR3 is CASSLQGNGFQETQYF. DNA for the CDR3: TGTGCCAGCAGTCTACAGGGGAATGGTTTCCAAGAGACCCAGTACTTC.

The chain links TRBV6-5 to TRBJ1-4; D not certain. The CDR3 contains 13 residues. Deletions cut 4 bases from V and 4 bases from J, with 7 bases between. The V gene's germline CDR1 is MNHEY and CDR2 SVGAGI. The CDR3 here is CASSSDDNEKLFF. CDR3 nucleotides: TGTGCCAGCAGTTCCGACGATAATGAAAAACTGTTTTTT.

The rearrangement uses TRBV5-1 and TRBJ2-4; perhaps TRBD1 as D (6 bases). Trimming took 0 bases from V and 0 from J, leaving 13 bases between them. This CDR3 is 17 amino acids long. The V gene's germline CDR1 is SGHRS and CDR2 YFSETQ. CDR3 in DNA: TGCGCCAGCAGCTTGGCCGGGCAGGGGAGAGCCAAAAACATTCAGTACTTC. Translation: CASSLAGQGRAKNIQYF.

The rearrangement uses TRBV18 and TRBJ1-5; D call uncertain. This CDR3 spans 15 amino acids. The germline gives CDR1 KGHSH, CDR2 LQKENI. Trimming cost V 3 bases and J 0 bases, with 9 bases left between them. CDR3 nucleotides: TGTGCCAGCTCACCGGCGTCTAATAGCAATCAGCCCCAGCATTTT. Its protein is CASSPASNSNQPQHF.

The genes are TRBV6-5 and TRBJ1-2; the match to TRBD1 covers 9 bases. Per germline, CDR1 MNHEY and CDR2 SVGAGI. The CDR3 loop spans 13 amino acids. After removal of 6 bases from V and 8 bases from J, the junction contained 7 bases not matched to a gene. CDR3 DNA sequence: TGTGCCAGCAGCAACCGGGACAGGGAAGGCTACACCTTC. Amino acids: CASSNRDREGYTF.